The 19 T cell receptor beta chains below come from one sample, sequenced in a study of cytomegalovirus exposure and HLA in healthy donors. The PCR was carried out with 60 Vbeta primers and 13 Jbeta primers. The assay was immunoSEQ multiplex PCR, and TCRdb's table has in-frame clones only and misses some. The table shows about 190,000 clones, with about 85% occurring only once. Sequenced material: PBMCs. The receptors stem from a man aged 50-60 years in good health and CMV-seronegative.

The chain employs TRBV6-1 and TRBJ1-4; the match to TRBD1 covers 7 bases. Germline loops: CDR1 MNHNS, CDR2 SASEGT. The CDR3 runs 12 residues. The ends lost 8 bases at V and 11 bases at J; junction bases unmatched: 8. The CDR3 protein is CASGGTARKLFF. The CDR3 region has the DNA TGTGCCAGCGGTGGGACAGCACGGAAACTGTTTTTT.

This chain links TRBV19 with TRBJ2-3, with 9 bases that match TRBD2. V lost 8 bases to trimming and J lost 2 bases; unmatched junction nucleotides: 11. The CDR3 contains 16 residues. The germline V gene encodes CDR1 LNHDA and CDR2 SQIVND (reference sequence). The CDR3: CASSQNLAGLTDTQYF. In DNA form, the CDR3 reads TGTGCCAGTTCCCAGAACCTAGCGGGGCTCACAGATACGCAGTATTTT.

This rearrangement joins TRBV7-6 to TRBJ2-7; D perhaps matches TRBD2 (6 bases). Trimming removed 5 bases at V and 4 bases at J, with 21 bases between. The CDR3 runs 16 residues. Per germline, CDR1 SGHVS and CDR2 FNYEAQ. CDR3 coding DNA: TGTGCCAGCAGCGCCGGACGGAGGGGTGGGGGTTACGAGCAGTACTTC. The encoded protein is CASSAGRRGGGYEQYF.

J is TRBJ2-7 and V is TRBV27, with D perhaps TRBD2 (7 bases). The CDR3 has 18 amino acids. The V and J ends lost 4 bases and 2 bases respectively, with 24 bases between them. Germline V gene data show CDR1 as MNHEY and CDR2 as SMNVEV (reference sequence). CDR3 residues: CASSSTWGGGAIPYEQYF. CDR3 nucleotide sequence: TGTGCCAGCAGTTCCACATGGGGCGGGGGCGCCATTCCCTACGAGCAGTACTTC.

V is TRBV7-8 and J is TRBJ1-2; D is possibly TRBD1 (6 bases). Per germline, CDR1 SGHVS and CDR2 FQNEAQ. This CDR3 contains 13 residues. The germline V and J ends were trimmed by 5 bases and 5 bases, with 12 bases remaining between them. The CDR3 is CASSQNQGYGYTF. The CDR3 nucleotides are TGTGCCAGCAGCCAAAATCAGGGGTATGGCTACACCTTC.

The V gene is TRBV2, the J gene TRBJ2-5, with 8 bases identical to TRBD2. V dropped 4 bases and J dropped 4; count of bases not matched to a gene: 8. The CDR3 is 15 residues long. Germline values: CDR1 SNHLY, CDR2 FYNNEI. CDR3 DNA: TGTGCCAGCAGTGCCGTCGGGGGGGCAGTAGAGACCCAGTACTTC. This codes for CASSAVGGAVETQYF.

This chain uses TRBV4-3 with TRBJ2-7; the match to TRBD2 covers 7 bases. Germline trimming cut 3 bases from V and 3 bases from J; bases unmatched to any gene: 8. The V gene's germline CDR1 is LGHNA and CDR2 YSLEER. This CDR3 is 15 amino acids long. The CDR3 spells CASSHGGSWNYEQYF. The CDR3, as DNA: TGCGCCAGCAGCCACGGGGGGTCCTGGAACTACGAGCAGTACTTC.

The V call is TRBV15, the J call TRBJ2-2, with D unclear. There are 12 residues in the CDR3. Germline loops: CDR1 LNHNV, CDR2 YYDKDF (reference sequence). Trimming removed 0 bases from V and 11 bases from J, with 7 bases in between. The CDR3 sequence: CATSRDGSELFF. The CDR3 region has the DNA TGTGCCACCAGCAGAGATGGCAGTGAGCTGTTTTTT.

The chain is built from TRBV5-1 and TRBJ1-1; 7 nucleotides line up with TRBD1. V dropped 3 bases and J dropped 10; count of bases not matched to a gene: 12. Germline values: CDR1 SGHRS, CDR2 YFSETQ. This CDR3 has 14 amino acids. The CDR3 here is CASSSEGAGLSAFF. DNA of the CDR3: TGCGCCAGCAGCTCCGAGGGGGCAGGTCTTTCAGCTTTCTTT. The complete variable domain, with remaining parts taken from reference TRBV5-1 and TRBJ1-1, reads KAGVTQTPRYLIKTRGQQVTLSCSPISGHRSVSWYQQTPGQGLQFLFEYFSETQRNKGNFPGRFSGRQFSNSRSEMNVSTLELGDSALYLCASSSEGAGLSAFFGQGTRLTVV.

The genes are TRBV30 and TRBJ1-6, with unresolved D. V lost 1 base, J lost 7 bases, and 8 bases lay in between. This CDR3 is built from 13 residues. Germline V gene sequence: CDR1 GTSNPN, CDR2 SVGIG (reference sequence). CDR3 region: CAWSDKRNSPLHF. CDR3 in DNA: TGTGCCTGGAGTGATAAGAGAAATTCACCCCTCCACTTT.

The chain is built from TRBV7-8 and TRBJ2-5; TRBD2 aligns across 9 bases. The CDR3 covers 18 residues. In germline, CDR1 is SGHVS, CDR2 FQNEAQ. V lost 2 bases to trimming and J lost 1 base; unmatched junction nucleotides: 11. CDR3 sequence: CASSLRAGGPRGQETQYF. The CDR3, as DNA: TGTGCCAGCAGCTTACGGGCGGGGGGGCCTCGCGGCCAAGAGACCCAGTACTTC. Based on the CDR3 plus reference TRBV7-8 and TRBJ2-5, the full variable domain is GAGVSQSPRYKVAKRGQDVALRCDPISGHVSLFWYQQALGQGPEFLTYFQNEAQLDKSGLPSDRFFAERPEGSVSTLKIQRTQQEDSAVYLCASSLRAGGPRGQETQYFGPGTRLLVL.

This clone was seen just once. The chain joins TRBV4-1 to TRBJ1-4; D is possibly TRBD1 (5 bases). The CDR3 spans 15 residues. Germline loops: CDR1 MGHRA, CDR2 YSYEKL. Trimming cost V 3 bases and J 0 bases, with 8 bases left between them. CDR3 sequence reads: CASSHDSATNEKLFF. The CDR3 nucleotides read TGCGCCAGCAGCCACGACAGTGCAACTAATGAAAAACTGTTTTTT.

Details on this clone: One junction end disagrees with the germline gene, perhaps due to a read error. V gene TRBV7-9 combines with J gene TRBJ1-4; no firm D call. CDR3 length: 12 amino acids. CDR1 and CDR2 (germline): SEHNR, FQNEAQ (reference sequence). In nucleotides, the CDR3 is TGTTCCAGCAGCTCCGGAGGCGAAAAACTGTTTTTT. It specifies CSSSSGGEKLFF. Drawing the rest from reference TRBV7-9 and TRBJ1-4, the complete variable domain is DTGVSQNPRHKITKRGQNVTFRCDPISEHNRLYWYRQTLGQGPEFLTYFQNEAQLEKSRLLSDRFSAERPKGSFSTLEIQRTEQGDSAMYLCSSSSGGEKLFFGSGTQLSVL.

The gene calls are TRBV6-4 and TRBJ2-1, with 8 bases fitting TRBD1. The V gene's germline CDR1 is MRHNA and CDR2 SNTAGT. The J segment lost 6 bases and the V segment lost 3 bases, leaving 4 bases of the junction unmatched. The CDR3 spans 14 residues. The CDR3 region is CASSEQGVSNEQFF. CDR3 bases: TGTGCCAGCAGTGAACAGGGGGTTTCCAATGAGCAGTTCTTC.

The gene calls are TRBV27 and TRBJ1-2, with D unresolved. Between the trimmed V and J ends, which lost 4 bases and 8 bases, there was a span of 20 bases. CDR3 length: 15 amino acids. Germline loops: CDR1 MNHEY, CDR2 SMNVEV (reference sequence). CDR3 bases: TGTGCCAGCAGTTGGAATGGAGTTCTAAAAGAGGGCTACACCTTC. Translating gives CASSWNGVLKEGYTF.

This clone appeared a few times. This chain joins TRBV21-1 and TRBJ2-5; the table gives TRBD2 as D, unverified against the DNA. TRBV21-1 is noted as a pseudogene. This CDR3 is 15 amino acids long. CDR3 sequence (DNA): TGTGCCAGCAGCGACCGAACCCGGGACTGGGGGACCCAGTACTTC. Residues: CASSDRTRDWGTQYF.

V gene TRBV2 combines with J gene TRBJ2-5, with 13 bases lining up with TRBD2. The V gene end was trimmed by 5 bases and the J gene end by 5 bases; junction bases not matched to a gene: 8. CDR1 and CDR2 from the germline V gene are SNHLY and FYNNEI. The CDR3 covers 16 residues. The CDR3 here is CASSKTSGGAGETQYF. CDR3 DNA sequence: TGTGCCAGCAGTAAAACTAGCGGGGGGGCCGGTGAGACCCAGTACTTC.

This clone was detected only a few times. This CDR3 reads CSVGTLNTGELFF. CDR3 sequence (DNA): TGCAGCGTAGGGACTCTGAACACCGGGGAGCTGTTTTTT. V is TRBV29-1 and J is TRBJ2-2, with D possibly matching TRBD2 (6 bases). The V and J ends lost 6 bases and 1 base respectively, with 9 bases between them. The CDR3 sequence is 13 residues long. Looked up from germline, CDR1 is SQVTM and CDR2 is ANQGSEA.

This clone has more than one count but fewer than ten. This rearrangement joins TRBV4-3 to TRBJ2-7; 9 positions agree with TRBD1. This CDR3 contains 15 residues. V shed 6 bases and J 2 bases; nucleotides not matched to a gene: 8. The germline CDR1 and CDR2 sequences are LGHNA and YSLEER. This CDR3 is CASRQGQGLTYEQYF. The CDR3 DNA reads TGCGCCAGCAGACAGGGACAGGGATTAACCTACGAGCAGTACTTC.